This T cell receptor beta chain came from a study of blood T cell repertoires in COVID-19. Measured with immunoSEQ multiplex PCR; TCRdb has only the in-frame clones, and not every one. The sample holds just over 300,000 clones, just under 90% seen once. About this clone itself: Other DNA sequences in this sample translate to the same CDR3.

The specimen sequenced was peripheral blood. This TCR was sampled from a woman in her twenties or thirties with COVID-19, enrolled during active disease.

In DNA form, the CDR3 reads TGTGCCAGCAGCCCCGGGGGGCGGGGGGCCTACAATGAGCAGTTCTTC. This codes for CASSPGGRGAYNEQFF. This rearrangement joins TRBV9 to TRBJ2-1; 8 positions match TRBD2. The V gene end was trimmed by 4 bases and the J gene end by 2 bases; junction bases not matched to a gene: 8. Germline values: CDR1 SGDLS, CDR2 YYNGEE. The CDR3 totals 16 residues.